This T cell receptor beta chain was observed in a study of T-cell reconstitution after alpha-beta-depleted transplantation in children. A word on this clonotype: No antigen is known for it.

Preparation of the TCRbeta library involved a method that used unique molecular identifiers. TCRdb used MiXCR to reprocess the PCR reads, holding one entry per CDR3 protein. Found here are approximately 800,000 distinct CDR3 sequences, 16% of them singletons; the top ten hold 5%. Overall study findings and caveats: A year post-transplant, T-cell counts and diversity derived mostly from newly produced T cells. After transplant, at about two months, alpha-beta T cells were reportedly derived from several hundred expanded graft clones. Recipient T cells and thymic progenitors that survived were the source of the high TCRbeta diversity seen at day 60 in some patients.

The length of the CDR3 is 15 residues. V lost 5 bases and J 5 bases, leaving 15 bases between the germline ends. Germline loops: CDR1 SGHTA, CDR2 FQGNSA. The specimen was PBMCs, mostly from graft donor cells, collected 360 days after TCRalphabeta/CD19-depleted stem cell transplant. This chain links TRBV7-2 with TRBJ1-4; D may be TRBD1 (5 bases). This receptor was taken from a male patient younger than 18 who had a stem cell transplant for acute lymphoblastic leukemia, so the T cells may come from the graft donor. Here the CDR3 reads CASSGRPGGNEKLFF. In DNA, the CDR3 is TGTGCCAGCAGCGGACGCCCTGGGGGGAATGAAAAACTGTTTTTT.